Detailed here is one T cell receptor beta chain. Its antigen is not identified. Germline CDR1 SGHRS, CDR2 YFSETQ. The ends were cut back, 1 base at V and 10 bases at J, with 6 bases in the middle. This CDR3 has 11 amino acids. The sample originates from a study of cytomegalovirus exposure and HLA in healthy donors. The overall study: Unique TCR beta sequences numbering fewer than 130 million came from approximately 180 million T cells in an earlier analysis.

Study-wide points: Overall, some 160 TCR beta chains were annotated as cytomegalovirus-associated. Certain indistinguishable V segments, among them TRBV6-2 and TRBV6-3, were excluded.

With 60 Vbeta and 13 Jbeta primers, the PCR was carried out. Produced via immunoSEQ multiplex PCR; TCRdb's table is partial and in-frame only. This sample has under 200,000 clones, with about four fifths found just once. The sample was PBMCs. This chain links TRBV5-1 with TRBJ2-1, with D possibly TRBD2 on 5 matching bases. This receptor was obtained from a woman between 45 and 65 years old in good health and CMV-seropositive. Here the CDR3 reads CASSLTGEQFF. DNA of the CDR3: TGCGCCAGCAGCTTGACGGGGGAGCAGTTCTTC.